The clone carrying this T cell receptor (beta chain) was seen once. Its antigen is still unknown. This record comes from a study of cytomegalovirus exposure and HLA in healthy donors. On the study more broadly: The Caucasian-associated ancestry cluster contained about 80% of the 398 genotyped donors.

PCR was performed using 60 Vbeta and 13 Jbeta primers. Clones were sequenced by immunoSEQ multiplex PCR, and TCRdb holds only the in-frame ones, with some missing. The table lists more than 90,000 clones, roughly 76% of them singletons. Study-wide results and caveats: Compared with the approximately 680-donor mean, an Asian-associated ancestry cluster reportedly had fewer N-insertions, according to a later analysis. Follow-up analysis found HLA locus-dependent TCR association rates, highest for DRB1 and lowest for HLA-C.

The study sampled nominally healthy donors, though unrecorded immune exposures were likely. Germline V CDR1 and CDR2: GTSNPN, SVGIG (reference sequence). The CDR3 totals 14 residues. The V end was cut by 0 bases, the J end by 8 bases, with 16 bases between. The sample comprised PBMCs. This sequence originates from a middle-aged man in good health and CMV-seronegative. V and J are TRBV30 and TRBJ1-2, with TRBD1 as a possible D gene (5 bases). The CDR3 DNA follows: TGTGCCTGGAGTGTATCGGGCAGGGCTCAGGGCTACACCTTC. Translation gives CAWSVSGRAQGYTF.